Listed below are T cell receptor beta chains from one sample, sequenced in a study of shared T cell receptors in the human thymus. TCRdb keeps only in-frame clones here, not all; method: immunoSEQ multiplex PCR. The sample includes 450,000 to 650,000 clones, about four fifths of them seen just once. These data also formed part of another study, on human thymus T cells.

The sequenced material came from thymocytes. The receptors were sampled from a boy under two years old with a congenital heart defect. CDR3s include the opening cysteine and the closing phenylalanine or tryptophan. Each record gives: CDR3 length, D gene, J gene, V gene, clone size, CDR3 protein, CDR3 DNA. A D gene is named only where the DNA matches it firmly. Some rows mark clone size as missing; the rest say once, few, many or name a class of expanded clone.

>13|TRBD2|TRBJ2-7|TRBV4-2|-
CASSQLPGGEQYF
TGTGCCAGCAGCCAGCTCCCGGGAGGGGAGCAGTACTTC
>14|-|TRBJ1-2|TRBV7-2|-
CASTPGLEEDGYTF
TGTGCCAGCACCCCGGGACTCGAAGAAGATGGCTACACCTTC
>14|TRBD1|TRBJ2-7|TRBV28|-
CASSRDRVVYEQYF
TGTGCCAGCAGCCGAGACAGGGTGGTCTACGAGCAGTACTTC
>12|-|TRBJ1-1|TRBV6-5|once
CASRPAGGEAFF
TGTGCCAGCAGACCGGCCGGGGGGGAAGCTTTCTTT
>14|-|TRBJ1-1|TRBV7-9|-
CASSLAQEDTEAFF
TGTGCCAGCAGCTTAGCGCAGGAGGACACTGAAGCTTTCTTT
>13|-|TRBJ2-7|TRBV7-2|-
CASSFHRSYEQYF
TGTGCCAGCAGCTTTCACAGGTCCTACGAGCAGTACTTC
>12|-|TRBJ2-2|TRBV6-5|-
CASGQNTGELFF
TGTGCCAGCGGGCAGAACACCGGGGAGCTGTTTTTC
>15|TRBD2|TRBJ2-7|TRBV7-2|-
CASSLGQREKGEQYF
TGTGCCAGCAGCTTAGGTCAGCGGGAGAAAGGCGAGCAGTACTTC
>16|TRBD2|TRBJ2-1|TRBV28|-
CASGPSGPPSKDEQFF
TGTGCCAGTGGACCTAGCGGGCCGCCGTCTAAGGATGAGCAGTTCTTC
>16|TRBD2|TRBJ2-5|TRBV5-1|-
CASSFKSVAGGETQYF
TGCGCCAGCAGCTTCAAATCCGTAGCGGGGGGGGAGACCCAGTACTTC
>14|-|TRBJ1-3|TRBV25-1|-
CASSGDSVGNTIYF
TGTGCCAGCAGTGGTGACAGTGTTGGAAACACCATATATTTT
>17|TRBD1|TRBJ2-7|TRBV4-1|-
CASSQVSGTDHPYEQYF
TGCGCCAGCAGCCAAGTATCCGGGACAGATCATCCCTACGAGCAGTACTTC
>15|-|TRBJ2-4|TRBV28|-
CASVPSGAAKDIQYF
TGTGCCAGCGTCCCGTCGGGAGCCGCCAAAGACATTCAGTACTTC
>15|TRBD2|TRBJ2-3|TRBV9|-
CASSVEGGRGDTQYF
TGTGCCAGCAGCGTAGAAGGCGGGAGGGGGGATACGCAGTATTTT
>14|-|TRBJ1-1|TRBV19|once
CASSTHFKNTEAFF
TGTGCCAGTAGTACTCACTTCAAGAACACTGAAGCTTTCTTT
>13|-|TRBJ2-3|TRBV7-2|-
CASSLSGKDTQYF
TGTGCCAGCAGCCTCTCCGGGAAAGATACGCAGTATTTT
>14|-|TRBJ1-3|TRBV30|-
CAWTPGTWGNTIYF
TGTGCCTGGACCCCGGGAACCTGGGGAAACACCATATATTTT
>15|TRBD2|TRBJ2-7|TRBV4-3|once
CASSLQRESPYEQYF
TGCGCCAGCAGCCTCCAGCGGGAGTCACCCTACGAGCAGTACTTC
>14|-|TRBJ2-3|TRBV27|-
CASRPPRGTDTQYF
TGTGCCAGCAGACCACCCCGAGGGACAGATACGCAGTATTTT
>15|TRBD1|TRBJ1-2|TRBV7-9|few
CASSTPTGKHYGYTF
TGTGCCAGCAGCACACCGACAGGGAAGCACTATGGCTACACCTTC
>15|-|TRBJ1-1|TRBV19|-
CASSAYRVENTEAFF
TGTGCCAGTAGTGCTTACAGGGTGGAGAACACTGAAGCTTTCTTT
>14|TRBD2|TRBJ2-7|TRBV7-2|-
CASSTGRETYEQYF
TGTGCCAGCAGCACCGGGAGGGAAACCTACGAGCAGTACTTC
>14|-|TRBJ1-1|TRBV7-9|-
CASSLVGSNTEAFF
TGTGCCAGCAGCTTAGTAGGGAGTAACACTGAAGCTTTCTTT
>17|TRBD2|TRBJ2-5|TRBV2|-
CASSEVGREWARETQYF
TGTGCCAGCAGTGAAGTAGGGCGGGAGTGGGCAAGGGAGACCCAGTACTTC
>18|TRBD2|TRBJ2-3|TRBV4-2|-
CASSQLYASGRDTDTQYF
TGTGCCAGCAGCCAACTTTACGCTAGCGGGAGGGACACAGATACGCAGTATTTT
>15|TRBD2|TRBJ2-1|TRBV10-1|-
CASSESAGGGNEQFF
TGCGCCAGCAGTGAGAGTGCGGGAGGGGGCAATGAGCAGTTCTTC
>15|TRBD1|TRBJ1-3|TRBV11-3|-
CASSAGTDSGNTIYF
TGTGCCAGCAGCGCTGGGACAGACTCTGGAAACACCATATATTTT
>18|TRBD2|TRBJ2-7|TRBV14|once
CASSPLGTSGRSNYEQYF
TGTGCCAGCAGCCCCTTAGGGACTAGCGGGAGATCCAACTACGAGCAGTACTTC
>15|TRBD1|TRBJ2-5|TRBV10-3|-
CAISEPTGEKETQYF
TGTGCCATCAGTGAGCCGACAGGGGAGAAAGAGACCCAGTACTTC
>12|-|TRBJ2-2|TRBV6-5|-
CASSFVGGELFF
TGTGCCAGCAGTTTTGTCGGCGGGGAGCTGTTTTTT
>17|-|TRBJ2-2|TRBV4-3|-
CASSLRGVVGPSGELFF
TGCGCCAGCAGCCTCCGGGGAGTGGTGGGTCCGTCCGGGGAGCTGTTTTTT
>17|TRBD1|TRBJ2-7|TRBV7-9|-
CASSLAGGDRVPYEQYF
TGTGCCAGCAGCTTAGCAGGAGGGGACAGGGTTCCCTACGAGCAGTACTTC
>17|TRBD2|TRBJ2-1|TRBV15|-
CATKCEREGVSGNEQFF
TGTGCCACCAAATGCGAGCGGGAGGGCGTGTCGGGTAATGAGCAGTTCTTC
>15|TRBD1|TRBJ1-2|TRBV10-3|-
CAITPRGRGNYGYTF
TGTGCCATCACCCCCAGGGGGCGCGGGAACTATGGCTACACCTTC
>13|TRBD2|TRBJ2-5|TRBV28|-
CASSLAGLETQYF
TGTGCCAGCAGCTTAGCGGGACTGGAGACCCAGTACTTC
>19|TRBD2|TRBJ2-7|TRBV27|-
CASSRRTGALLAGGPQQYF
TGTGCCAGCAGCCGCCGGACAGGGGCCCTTCTAGCGGGAGGGCCCCAGCAGTACTTC
>13|-|TRBJ2-3|TRBV4-3|-
CASSQNNTDTQYF
TGCGCCAGCAGCCAGAACAACACAGATACGCAGTATTTT
>14|TRBD2|TRBJ2-1|TRBV27|-
CASSLGGSGDEQFF
TGTGCCAGCAGTTTAGGCGGGAGCGGGGATGAGCAGTTCTTC
>13|-|TRBJ2-5|TRBV9|-
CASSVEGEETQYF
TGTGCCAGCAGCGTAGAGGGGGAAGAGACCCAGTACTTC
>15|-|TRBJ1-3|TRBV6-1|-
CASSAPDRAGNTIYF
TGTGCCAGCAGTGCCCCGGACAGAGCTGGAAACACCATATATTTT
>14|TRBD2|TRBJ2-7|TRBV28|-
CASRRTRWIYEQYF
TGTGCCAGCAGAAGGACTAGGTGGATCTACGAGCAGTACTTC